This TCR beta chain comes out of a study of blood T cell repertoires in COVID-19. Study overall: COVID-19 samples from acute and convalescent phases originated in the United States, Italy and Spain. From T cells, B-cell-depleted T cells, or PBMCs came the material, which was cDNA or gDNA.

Repertoires were generated with immunoSEQ multiplex PCR, while TCRdb's copy carries only in-frame clones and drops some. The sample yields some 150,000 clones, roughly 83% seen once. The specimen was peripheral blood. The TCR was taken from a woman of 80 years or more with acute or convalescent COVID-19.

The CDR3: CASSGSTGELFF. CDR3 in DNA: TGTGCCAGCTCTGGGAGCACCGGGGAGCTGTTTTTT. The J gene is TRBJ2-2, the V gene TRBV6-5, with TRBD2 as a possible D gene (5 bases). The CDR3 extends over 12 amino acids. The V gene lost 8 bases and the J gene lost 4 bases, with 8 bases spanning the gap. Germline values: CDR1 MNHEY, CDR2 SVGAGI.